Listed here are 8 T cell receptor beta chains from one sample, sequenced in a study of blood T cell repertoires in COVID-19 (dated by TCRdb to about 2020). The method behind the library was the immunoSEQ multiplex PCR assay. TCRdb holds this immuneACCESS table with in-frame rearrangements only. Some clones are missing; in checked studies, unresolved V genes explain under half, and the rest has no known cause. The table for this sample lists under 250,000 clones; roughly 80% of them were counted only once. The ten biggest clones cover approximately 1.3% of the sample. The sample consisted of PBMCs or T cells enriched from blood (not recorded which). The receptors come from a woman between 35 and 50 years old with acute COVID-19.

As for this clone: Other DNA sequences in the sample encode the same CDR3. The chain uses TRBV5-4 and TRBJ2-7; 7 positions agree with TRBD2. The CDR3 runs 14 residues. With V trimmed by 4 bases and J by 2 bases, 6 bases remained unmatched. The germline CDR1 and CDR2 sequences are SGHNT and YYREEE (reference sequence). As DNA, the CDR3 is TGTGCCAGCAGCAATAGCGGGTCTACCTACGAGCAGTACTTC. The encoded protein is CASSNSGSTYEQYF.

This clone was seen only a few times. The chain employs TRBV7-2 and TRBJ1-1; D is unclear. CDR1 and CDR2 (germline): SGHTA, FQGNSA. The V gene lost 7 bases and the J gene lost 0 bases, with 9 bases spanning the gap. The CDR3 contains 13 residues. The CDR3 reads CASIGQVNTEAFF. The CDR3 DNA sequence: TGTGCCAGCATTGGGCAGGTGAACACTGAAGCTTTCTTT.

The V and J genes are TRBV11-2 and TRBJ1-6; 8 nucleotides align to TRBD1. The CDR3 loop spans 18 amino acids. Looked up from germline, CDR1 is SGHAT and CDR2 is FQNNGV. The V segment lost 5 bases and the J segment 0 bases; nucleotides outside the gene matches: 9. The CDR3, as DNA: TGTGCCAGCAGCCCCGGACAGGGACTGAGCTCCTATAATTCACCCCTCCACTTT. Protein: CASSPGQGLSSYNSPLHF.

The chain links TRBV6-5 to TRBJ1-2; perhaps TRBD1 as D (5 bases). The length of the CDR3 is 14 residues. Trimming shortened V by 6 bases and J by 4 bases, and 15 bases separated the two germline ends. Germline V lookup: CDR1 MNHEY, CDR2 SVGAGI. The CDR3 is CASSSTDRSYGYTF. The CDR3 bases are TGTGCCAGCAGCTCCACCGACAGAAGCTATGGCTACACCTTC.

The chain employs TRBV27 and TRBJ1-5; D unclear. Trimming cost V 4 bases and J 7 bases, with 20 bases left between them. CDR1 is MNHEY, CDR2 SMNVEV, per germline (reference sequence). There are 16 residues in the CDR3. The CDR3, as DNA: TGTGCCAGCAGTTCCTCCCTACGGGTCAATGGACAGCCCCAGCATTTT. This gives the protein CASSSSLRVNGQPQHF.

This clone turned up a few times. The chain uses TRBV5-1 and TRBJ1-6, with 9 bases aligning to TRBD1. Germline CDR1 reads SGHRS; CDR2 reads YFSETQ. V lost 0 bases and J lost 10; bases outside the gene matches: 11. CDR3 length: 17 amino acids. CDR3 protein: CASSLDGQGNFGSPLHF. In DNA, the CDR3 is TGCGCCAGCAGCTTGGACGGACAGGGGAATTTTGGGTCACCCCTCCACTTT.

The chain carries TRBV15 and TRBJ2-1, with 7 bases matching TRBD1. The V gene's germline CDR1 is LNHNV and CDR2 YYDKDF (reference sequence). The V gene end was trimmed by 3 bases and the J gene end by 5 bases; junction bases not matched to a gene: 7. The CDR3 totals 15 residues. The CDR3 here is CATSSKKGQNNEQFF. The CDR3 DNA reads TGTGCCACCAGCAGTAAAAAGGGACAGAACAATGAGCAGTTCTTC.

This chain uses TRBV7-9 with TRBJ2-7, with 15 nucleotides matching TRBD2. With V trimmed by 1 base and J by 7 bases, 11 bases remained unmatched. In germline, CDR1 is SEHNR, CDR2 FQNEAQ (reference sequence). This CDR3 has 18 amino acids. The CDR3 nucleotides are TGTGCCAGCAGCTTAGAGGCGGGACTAGCGGGAGGCCGAAGGGAGCAGTACTTC. Its protein is CASSLEAGLAGGRREQYF.